These 4 T cell receptor beta chains originate from one sample sequenced in a study of blood T cell repertoires in COVID-19. The assay was immunoSEQ multiplex PCR, and TCRdb's table has in-frame clones only and misses some. The table records under 200,000 clones, under 90% of them present only once. Sequencing used peripheral blood. Source of these receptors: a man aged 30 to 39 with active or convalescent COVID-19.

The CDR3 is CASSVLGAVDEQFF. CDR3 coding DNA: TGTGCCAGCAGCGTACTGGGGGCGGTGGATGAGCAGTTCTTC. V gene TRBV9 combines with J gene TRBJ2-1; possibly TRBD1 for D (6 bases). Germline lookup yields CDR1 SGDLS and CDR2 YYNGEE. The CDR3 length is 14 residues. V dropped 1 base and J dropped 8 bases, with 13 bases sitting between them.

In this sample, this clone turned up once. V is TRBV30 and J is TRBJ1-4, with D uncertain. V was shortened by 3 bases and J by 4 bases, with 12 bases between the two germline ends. Germline-derived CDR1 and CDR2 are GTSNPN and SVGIG (reference sequence). The CDR3 loop spans 14 amino acids. CDR3 DNA: TGTGCCTGGAGCTCGGGGAGCAGTAATGAAAAACTGTTTTTT. This codes for CAWSSGSSNEKLFF.

The rearrangement uses TRBV6-6 and TRBJ2-5; no reliable D call. This CDR3 is built from 14 residues. Germline CDR1 is MNHNY and CDR2 is SVGAGI (reference sequence). Trimming stripped 7 bases from V and 3 bases from J, with 15 bases between. CDR3 loop: CASTTWRLKETQYF. The DNA of the CDR3 is TGTGCCAGCACTACCTGGCGGTTGAAAGAGACCCAGTACTTC.

The CDR3 DNA sequence: TGTGCCTGGAGCCGAGACGGGTTCTACGAGCAGTACGTC. It specifies CAWSRDGFYEQYV. The chain joins TRBV30 to TRBJ2-7; D ambiguous. Trimming left V 3 bases short and J 3 bases short, with 12 bases between. The CDR3 has 13 amino acids. CDR1 and CDR2 from the germline V gene are GTSNPN and SVGIG (reference sequence).